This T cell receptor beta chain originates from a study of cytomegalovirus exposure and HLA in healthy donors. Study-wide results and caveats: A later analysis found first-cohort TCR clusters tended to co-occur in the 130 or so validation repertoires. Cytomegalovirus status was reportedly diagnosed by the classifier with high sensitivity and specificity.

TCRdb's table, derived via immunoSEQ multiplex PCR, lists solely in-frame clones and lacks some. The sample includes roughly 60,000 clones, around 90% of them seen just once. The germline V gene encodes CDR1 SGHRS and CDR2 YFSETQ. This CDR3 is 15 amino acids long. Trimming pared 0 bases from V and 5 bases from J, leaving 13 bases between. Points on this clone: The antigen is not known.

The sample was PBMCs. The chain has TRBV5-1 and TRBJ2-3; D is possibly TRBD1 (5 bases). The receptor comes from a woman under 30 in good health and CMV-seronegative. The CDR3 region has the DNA TGCGCCAGCAGCTTGGTAGTCTTAGGGGAAGATACGCAGTATTTT. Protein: CASSLVVLGEDTQYF.